The clone carrying this T cell receptor beta chain was observed many times. What it recognizes is unknown. The read gets to within 3 residues of the CDR3 end, and the germline J gene fills in the rest. The sample is drawn from a study of T cell clonality in common variable immunodeficiency. General study points: Fewer deletions and N-nucleotide insertions were reportedly seen in common variable immunodeficiency TCR beta sequences.

Diagnosis required reduced IgG, IgA and/or IgM with specific antibody deficiency. CVID subjects were 15 female and fewer than 35 male, aged 9 to 64. This table comes from immunoSEQ multiplex PCR, and its TCRdb copy is limited to in-frame clones, with some not included. The sample shows 20,000 to 30,000 clones, no singletons; the ten largest hold nearly 25%. The length of the CDR3 is 15 residues. Germline V lookup: CDR1 SGHRS, CDR2 YFSETQ. V trimming: 5 bases; J trimming: 1 base; junction bases outside the gene matches: 5. This chain connects TRBV5-1 to TRBJ2-7, with 11 bases that match TRBD2. The specimen was peripheral blood mononuclear cells. The sequence was collected from a human donor with common variable immunodeficiency. This CDR3 reads CASRTGTSGSYEQYF. Partial CDR3 DNA: TGCGCCAGCAGAACCGGGACTAGCGGATCCTACGAG.